The T cell receptor (beta chain) under discussion was sequenced for a study of shared clonotypes between healthy human individuals. Study-wide results and limits: It was observed that approximately 5% of naive CD4 clonotypes were shared across a handful of donors. Relative to memory subsets, naive subsets generally showed larger estimated richness.

Genomic DNA from each subset was divided evenly over several immunoSEQ plates. Original processing methods: Quality scores were absent from the junction-only immunoSEQ sequences, so filtering differed. Sequenced by immunoSEQ multiplex PCR; TCRdb stores in-frame clones only, minus some. V, J and clone size reflect that table, while D and trimming were determined from the DNA. Of 1,500,000 or so clones listed, approximately 98.5% were seen once; the top ten hold 0.36%. A remark on this clone: Its cognate antigen is unknown.

This CDR3 comprises 11 residues. Germline CDR1 is LNHDA and CDR2 is SQIVND (reference sequence). The V and J ends lost 3 bases and 5 bases respectively, with 3 bases between them. The sequence derives from a young man in good health. The rearrangement joins TRBV19 to TRBJ2-3; D not certain. The specimen sequenced was naive CD4+ T cells sorted from blood. Subset denoted: CD45RA+ positively selected. In DNA, the CDR3 is TGTGCCAGTAGTATTATAGATACGCAGTATTTT. Translated: CASSIIDTQYF.